The subject of this entry is one T cell receptor beta chain. The antigen remains unidentified. The CDR3 is 15 residues long. V dropped 1 base and J dropped 0 bases, with 9 bases sitting between them. CDR1 is MGHDK and CDR2 is SYGVNS in the germline V gene. The sample originates from a study of T cell repertoires in cytomegalovirus infection. Each CDR3 protein is one row after TCRdb ran MiXCR on the reads. The sample shows about 110,000 distinct CDR3 sequences, around 28% of them seen only once. This chain links TRBV25-1 with TRBJ1-1, with no clear D. Material: CD8+ T cells from cultured PBMCs, obtained from culture after CMV antigen stimulation. This sequence originates from a human donor in good health (CMV status not recorded). Some clones in this sample may be carry-over from other donors' samples. Written as DNA, the CDR3 is TGTGCCAGCAGTGAATCTTACCGCATGAACACTGAAGCTTTCTTT. It is translated as CASSESYRMNTEAFF.